This is a list of T cell receptor beta chains from one sample in a study of T cells in Graves' hyperthyroidism and ophthalmopathy. TCRdb used MiXCR to reprocess the multiplex PCR reads, holding one entry per CDR3 protein. The data show a few hundred thousand distinct CDR3 sequences, with just under 25% seen just once and over 70% held by the top ten. The sequenced sample consisted of blood. The receptor source for this set is a man aged 50 to 60 with Graves' hyperthyroidism. Both conserved end residues are part of each CDR3. A D gene is named only where the DNA matches it firmly. Clone size is shown for a subset of rows, as once, few, many or a class of expanded clone.

clone_size	d_call	v_call	j_call	cdr3_nt	cdr3_aa
-	-	TRBV29-1	TRBJ1-1	TGCAGCGTTAGGGGTCCTGAAGCTTTCTTT	CSVRGPEAFF
few	-	TRBV7-2	TRBJ2-4	TGTGCCAGCAGCTTCGCCAACATTCAGTACTTC	CASSFANIQYF
-	-	TRBV2	TRBJ2-2	TGTGCAAGGAGGGGCCTTACCGGGGAGCTGTTTTTT	CARRGLTGELFF
-	-	TRBV7-4	TRBJ2-1	TGTGCCAGCAGCTCCTACGCCCTTATAGAGACTGAGCAGTTCTTC	CASSSYALIETEQFF
few	-	TRBV7-9	TRBJ2-1	TGTGCCAGCAGCTTAATTGCGACGGGCCTACTGTACAATGAGCAGTTCTTC	CASSLIATGLLYNEQFF
many	-	TRBV2	TRBJ2-1	TGTGCCAGCGGAACGGATTCCTACAATGAGCAGTTCTTC	CASGTDSYNEQFF
-	-	TRBV19	TRBJ1-1	TGTGCCAGTAGTCTCCCTGGGCATAACACTGAAGCTTTCTTT	CASSLPGHNTEAFF
-	-	TRBV6-1	TRBJ1-1	TGTGCCAACTCCGGGGGGACTGAAGCTTTCTTT	CANSGGTEAFF
many	-	TRBV6-1	TRBJ2-7	TGTGCCAGCAGTGCCACAGGGTCCTACGAGCAGTACTTC	CASSATGSYEQYF
few	-	TRBV7-9	TRBJ1-1	TGTGCCAGCAGCCCAAACGGTGAAGCTTTCTTT	CASSPNGEAFF
-	TRBD1	TRBV2	TRBJ1-2	TGTGCCAGCAGTGAAACGGGACAGGGGAGCGGCTACACCTTC	CASSETGQGSGYTF
few	TRBD2	TRBV20-1	TRBJ2-1	TGCAGTGCTAGTCCTGGCGGTAGCGGGAGGGGTAATGAGCAGTTCTTC	CSASPGGSGRGNEQFF
many	-	TRBV7-9	TRBJ2-5	TGTGCCAGCAGCCAACTAGCACCGAGGGAAGAGACCCAGTACTTC	CASSQLAPREETQYF
few	TRBD1	TRBV11-1	TRBJ2-5	TGTGCCAGCAGCCCCCACGCCCGGACAGGGGAGACCCAGTACTTC	CASSPHARTGETQYF
few	-	TRBV24-1	TRBJ1-4	TGTGCCACCAGTGATGCCTCGGCGATTGAGGAAAAACTGTTTTTT	CATSDASAIEEKLFF
many	-	TRBV5-1	TRBJ2-7	TGCGCCAGCAGACCGGACAGCTACGAGCAGTACTTC	CASRPDSYEQYF
many	-	TRBV28	TRBJ1-1	TGTGCCAGCAGTTTATGGGCCCGGGGGGGCACTGAAGCTTTCTTT	CASSLWARGGTEAFF
many	-	TRBV7-3	TRBJ2-3	TGTGCCAGCAGCTTAGGCACCAGCACAGATACGCAGTATTTT	CASSLGTSTDTQYF
few	-	TRBV28	TRBJ2-7	TGTGCCAGCAGTACCCCGACGAAGAGGGGAAACGAGCAGTACTTC	CASSTPTKRGNEQYF
few	-	TRBV6-6	TRBJ1-1	TGTGCCAGCAGTTACAGTACCTTTGAAGCTTTCTTT	CASSYSTFEAFF
many	-	TRBV5-1	TRBJ2-3	TGCGCCAGCAGCACGACCGTACCGCGCACAGATACGCAGTATTTT	CASSTTVPRTDTQYF
many	TRBD2	TRBV12-3/TRBV12-4	TRBJ2-7	TGTGCCAGCAGTCGGACTAGCGGAACCTACGAGCAGTACTTC	CASSRTSGTYEQYF
-	TRBD1	TRBV5-1	TRBJ1-1	TGCGCCAGCAGCTTGGAATGGGGACAGGGGGCGCAGGCTTTCTTT	CASSLEWGQGAQAFF
few	-	TRBV20-1	TRBJ2-7	TGCAGTGCCAAGACGGGGTCCGCGCAGTACTTC	CSAKTGSAQYF
-	-	TRBV5-1	TRBJ2-5	TGCGCCAGCAGCTCAGTGGGACTGCTGGGGGAGACCCAGTACTTC	CASSSVGLLGETQYF
many	-	TRBV2	TRBJ2-5	TGTGCCAGCATAGCGACCGTCCAAGAGACCCAGTACTTC	CASIATVQETQYF
-	TRBD1	TRBV12-3/TRBV12-4	TRBJ1-2	TGTGCCAGCAGTCTCCGGGACAGGGTAAACTATGGCTACACCTTC	CASSLRDRVNYGYTF
-	TRBD2	TRBV19	TRBJ2-2	TGTGCCAGAGCGGGAGGGCCCTCGGGCGGGGAGCTGTTTTTT	CARAGGPSGGELFF
-	-	TRBV7-6	TRBJ2-7	TGTGCCAGCAGCTTTGGGCCGACCTACGAGCAGTACTTC	CASSFGPTYEQYF
few	-	TRBV10-2	TRBJ2-7	TGCGCCAGCAGTGAGAGGGTAGCCGGCTACGAGCAGTACTTC	CASSERVAGYEQYF
few	-	TRBV28	TRBJ2-3	TGTGCCAGCTATACAAGCACAGATACGCAGTATTTT	CASYTSTDTQYF
few	-	TRBV27	TRBJ1-2	TGTGCCAGCAGTTTGAAGCCAGGCCGCCCACATGGCTACACCTTC	CASSLKPGRPHGYTF
-	TRBD2	TRBV2	TRBJ2-7	TGTGCCAGCGTAGCGGGGTCCCTCTCCTACGAGCAGTACTTC	CASVAGSLSYEQYF
-	-	TRBV25-1	TRBJ1-1	TGTGCCAGCAGTGAAAACTATGCTGAAGCTTTCTTT	CASSENYAEAFF
-	-	TRBV6-5	TRBJ1-3	TGTGCCAGCAGTTACGGTCCAGGGCAATCTGGAAACACCATATATTTT	CASSYGPGQSGNTIYF
-	-	TRBV7-9	TRBJ2-2	TGTGCCAGCAGCTCGGGCCCGTCGAACACCGGGGAGCTGTTTTTT	CASSSGPSNTGELFF
few	TRBD1	TRBV5-1	TRBJ2-4	TGCGCCAGCAGCTTGGGACTGACAGGGGCGGCCAAAAACATTCAGTACTTC	CASSLGLTGAAKNIQYF
many	-	TRBV6-1	TRBJ2-2	TGTGCCAGCAGTAGGAGGGCGAACACCGGGGAGCTGTTTTTT	CASSRRANTGELFF
many	TRBD2	TRBV2	TRBJ2-7	TGTGCCAGCAGTGCCGGGACTAGCGGGAGAGGGCCCCAACGTTACGAGCAGTACTTC	CASSAGTSGRGPQRYEQYF
-	-	TRBV24-1	TRBJ1-1	TGTGCCACCAGTGCCAGGGTTACAGGGGAAGCTTTCTTT	CATSARVTGEAFF